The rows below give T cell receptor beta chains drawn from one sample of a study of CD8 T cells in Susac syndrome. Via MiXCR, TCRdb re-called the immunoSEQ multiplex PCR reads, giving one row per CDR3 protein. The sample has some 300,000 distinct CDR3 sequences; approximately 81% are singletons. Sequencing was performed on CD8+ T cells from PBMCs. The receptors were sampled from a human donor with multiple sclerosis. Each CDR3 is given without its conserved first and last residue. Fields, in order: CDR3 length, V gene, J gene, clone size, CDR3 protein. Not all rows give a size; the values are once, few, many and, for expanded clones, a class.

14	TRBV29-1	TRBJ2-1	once	SLKAGGKITYNEQF
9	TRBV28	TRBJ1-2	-	ASSFPGIYT
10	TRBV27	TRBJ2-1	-	ASSKPRSEQF
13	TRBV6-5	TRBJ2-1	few	ASSYSGTGYNEQF
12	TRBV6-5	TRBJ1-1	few	ASSYSTPRGEAF
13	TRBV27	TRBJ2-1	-	ASSLFKRVGGEQF
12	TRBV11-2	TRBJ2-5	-	ASSLGSYQETQY
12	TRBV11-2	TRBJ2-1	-	ASSPGVGYNEQF
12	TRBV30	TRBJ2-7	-	AWSTGTGLYEQY
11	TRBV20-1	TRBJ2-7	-	SARGTRVYEQY
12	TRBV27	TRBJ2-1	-	ASRVAGGPDEQF
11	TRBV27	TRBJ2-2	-	ASSGTYTGELF
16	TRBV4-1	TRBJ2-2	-	ASSPSPGLAANTGELF
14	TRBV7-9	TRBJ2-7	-	ASSLAEGQGSHEQY
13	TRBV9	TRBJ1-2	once	ASSVDREGNYGYT
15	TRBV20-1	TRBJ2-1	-	SAQAPTSRRFLNEQF